This T cell receptor beta chain came from a study of control samples from healthy donors and cancer patients. Germline V gives CDR1 LNHDA, CDR2 SQIVND (reference sequence). Trimming pared 5 bases from V and 6 bases from J, leaving 10 bases between. The CDR3 sequence is 12 residues long. Here immunoSEQ multiplex PCR was the method, and the copy in TCRdb shows in-frame clones only, minus some. The data contain around 110,000 clones, roughly nine tenths of them seen just once; the ten biggest clones take up around 1.1%. Sequenced: PBMCs. This TCR derives from a woman aged 45-65 years with colorectal cancer. The chain uses TRBV19 and TRBJ1-1; D unclear. The CDR3: CASSSVWAEAFF. CDR3 DNA: TGTGCCAGTAGTTCGGTTTGGGCTGAAGCTTTCTTT. The variable domain in full, completed from reference TRBV19 and TRBJ1-1, reads DGGITQSPKYLFRKEGQNVTLSCEQNLNHDAMYWYRQDPGQGLRLIYYSQIVNDFQKGDIAEGYSVSREKKESFPLTVTSAQKNPTAFYLCASSSVWAEAFFGQGTRLTVV.